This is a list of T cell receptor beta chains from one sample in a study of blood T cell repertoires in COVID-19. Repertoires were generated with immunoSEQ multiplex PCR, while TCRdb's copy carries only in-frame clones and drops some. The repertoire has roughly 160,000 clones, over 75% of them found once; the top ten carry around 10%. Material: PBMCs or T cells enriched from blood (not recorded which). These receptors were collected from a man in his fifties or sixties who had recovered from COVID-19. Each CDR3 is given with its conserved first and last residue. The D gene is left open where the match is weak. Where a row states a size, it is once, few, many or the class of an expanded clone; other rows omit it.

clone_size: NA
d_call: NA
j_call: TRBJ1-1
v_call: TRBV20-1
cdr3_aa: CSARLRPEAFF
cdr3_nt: TGCAGTGCCCGATTGCGGCCTGAAGCTTTCTTT

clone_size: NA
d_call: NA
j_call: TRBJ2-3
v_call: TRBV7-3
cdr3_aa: CASSLGRHFTDTQYF
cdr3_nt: TGTGCCAGCAGCTTGGGGCGCCATTTCACAGATACGCAGTATTTT

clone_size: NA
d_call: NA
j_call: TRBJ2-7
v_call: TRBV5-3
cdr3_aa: CARSFGDKPIYEQYF
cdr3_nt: TGTGCCAGAAGCTTCGGGGACAAACCCATTTACGAGCAGTACTTC

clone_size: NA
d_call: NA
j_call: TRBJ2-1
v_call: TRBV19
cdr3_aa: CATQGRGNEQFF
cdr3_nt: TGTGCCACCCAAGGTAGGGGGAATGAGCAGTTCTTC

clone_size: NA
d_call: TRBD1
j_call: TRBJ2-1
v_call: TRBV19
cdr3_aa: CASSPRDRETSEQFF
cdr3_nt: TGTGCCAGTAGTCCCCGGGACAGGGAAACCAGTGAGCAGTTCTTC

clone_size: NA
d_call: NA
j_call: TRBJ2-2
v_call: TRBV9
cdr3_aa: CASSPSWNTGELFF
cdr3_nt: TGTGCCAGCAGCCCTAGCTGGAACACCGGGGAGCTGTTTTTT

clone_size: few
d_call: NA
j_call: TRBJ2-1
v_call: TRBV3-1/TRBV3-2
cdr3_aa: CASSQVGGSNEQFF
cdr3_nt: TGTGCCAGCAGCCAAGTTGGGGGCAGCAATGAGCAGTTCTTC

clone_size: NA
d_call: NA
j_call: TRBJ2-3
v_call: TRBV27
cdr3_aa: CASSVGLPTDTQYF
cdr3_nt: TGTGCCAGCAGTGTCGGACTTCCCACAGATACGCAGTATTTT

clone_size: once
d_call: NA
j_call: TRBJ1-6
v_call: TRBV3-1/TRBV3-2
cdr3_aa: CASSQAAGVSPLHF
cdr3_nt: TGTGCCAGCAGCCAAGCGGCGGGGGTCTCACCCCTCCACTTT

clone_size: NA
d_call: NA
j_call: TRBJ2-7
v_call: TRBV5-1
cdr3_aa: CASSPRQSTYEQYF
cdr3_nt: TGCGCCAGCAGCCCCCGACAGTCTACCTACGAGCAGTACTTC

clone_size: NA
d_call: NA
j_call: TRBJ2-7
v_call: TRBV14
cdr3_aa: CASRSGISYEQYF
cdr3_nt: TGTGCCAGCAGATCCGGGATCTCCTACGAGCAGTACTTC

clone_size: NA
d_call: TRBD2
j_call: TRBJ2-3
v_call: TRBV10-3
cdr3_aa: CAISSGLAGTTDTQYF
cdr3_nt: TGTGCCATCAGCTCGGGACTAGCGGGGACCACAGATACGCAGTATTTT

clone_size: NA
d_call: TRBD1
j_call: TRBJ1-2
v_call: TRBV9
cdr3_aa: CASSGGQGDGYTF
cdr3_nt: TGTGCCAGCAGCGGGGGACAGGGGGACGGCTACACCTTC

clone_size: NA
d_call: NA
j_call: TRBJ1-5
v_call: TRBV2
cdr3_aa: CASSPSAWGEGNQPQHF
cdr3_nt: TGTGCCAGCAGTCCTTCGGCGTGGGGGGAGGGCAATCAGCCCCAGCATTTT

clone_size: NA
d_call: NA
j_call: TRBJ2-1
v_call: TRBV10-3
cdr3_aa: CAISLISEDEQFF
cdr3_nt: TGTGCCATCAGCCTGATAAGTGAGGATGAGCAGTTCTTC

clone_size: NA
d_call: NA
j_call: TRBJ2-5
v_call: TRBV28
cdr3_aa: CASSSGWQSPETQYF
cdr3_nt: TGTGCCAGCAGCTCCGGGTGGCAGTCCCCGGAGACCCAGTACTTC

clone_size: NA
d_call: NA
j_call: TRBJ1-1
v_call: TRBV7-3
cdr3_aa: CASSLKRVTDTEAFF
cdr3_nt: TGTGCCAGCAGCTTAAAACGGGTGACGGACACTGAAGCTTTCTTT

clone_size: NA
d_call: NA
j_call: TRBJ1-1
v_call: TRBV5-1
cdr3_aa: CASTSGGIVTEAFF
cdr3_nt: TGCGCCAGCACCTCTGGGGGGATCGTCACTGAAGCTTTCTTT

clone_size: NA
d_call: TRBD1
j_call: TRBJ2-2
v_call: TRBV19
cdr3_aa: CASRPNRGAGELFF
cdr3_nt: TGTGCCAGTAGACCAAACAGGGGAGCCGGGGAGCTGTTTTTT

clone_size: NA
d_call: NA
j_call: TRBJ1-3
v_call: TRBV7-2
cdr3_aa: CASSLDRSGNTIYF
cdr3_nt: TGTGCCAGCAGCTTAGACAGATCGGGAAACACCATATATTTT

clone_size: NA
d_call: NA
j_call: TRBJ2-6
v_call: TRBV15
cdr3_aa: CATSTRDSGANVLTF
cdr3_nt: TGTGCCACCAGCACGCGAGACTCTGGGGCCAACGTCCTGACTTTC

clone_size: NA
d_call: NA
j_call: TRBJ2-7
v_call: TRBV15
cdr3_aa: CATSSAGTNLREQYF
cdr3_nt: TGTGCCACCAGCAGTGCCGGGACAAATCTTCGCGAGCAGTACTTC

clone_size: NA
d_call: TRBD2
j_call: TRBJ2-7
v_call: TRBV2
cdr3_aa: CASAGGTYEQYF
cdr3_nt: TGTGCCAGCGCGGGGGGCACCTACGAGCAGTACTTC

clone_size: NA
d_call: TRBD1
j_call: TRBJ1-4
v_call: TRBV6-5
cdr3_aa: CASSYSSSRGRKKLFF
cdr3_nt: TGTGCCAGCAGTTACAGTTCGAGTAGGGGGCGGAAAAAACTGTTTTTT

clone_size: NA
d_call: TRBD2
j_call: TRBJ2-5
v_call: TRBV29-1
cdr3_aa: CSVDTGTRGRETQYF
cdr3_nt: TGCAGCGTTGACACCGGGACTAGAGGGCGAGAGACCCAGTACTTC

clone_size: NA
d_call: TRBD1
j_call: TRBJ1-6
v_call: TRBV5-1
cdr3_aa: CASSSTGPDNSPLHF
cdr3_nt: TGCGCCAGCAGCTCGACAGGGCCTGATAATTCACCCCTCCACTTT

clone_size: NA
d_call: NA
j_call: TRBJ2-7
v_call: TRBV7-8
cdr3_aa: CASSQHSKQGGVYEQYF
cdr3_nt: TGTGCCAGCAGCCAACATTCTAAACAGGGCGGAGTATACGAGCAGTACTTC

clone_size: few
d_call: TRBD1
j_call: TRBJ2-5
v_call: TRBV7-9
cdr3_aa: CASSLETGRETQYF
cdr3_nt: TGTGCCAGCAGCTTAGAGACAGGGCGAGAGACCCAGTACTTC

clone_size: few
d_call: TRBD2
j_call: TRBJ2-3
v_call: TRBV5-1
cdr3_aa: CASSLAGGMATDTQYF
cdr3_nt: TGCGCCAGCAGCCTAGCGGGAGGGATGGCAACAGATACGCAGTATTTT

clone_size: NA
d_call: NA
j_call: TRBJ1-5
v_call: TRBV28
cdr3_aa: CASSPFGPGNQPQHF
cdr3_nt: NA

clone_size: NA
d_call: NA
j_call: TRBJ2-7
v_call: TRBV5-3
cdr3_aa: CARSLARAAKSYEQYF
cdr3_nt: TGTGCCAGAAGCTTAGCGAGGGCGGCCAAGTCCTACGAGCAGTACTTC

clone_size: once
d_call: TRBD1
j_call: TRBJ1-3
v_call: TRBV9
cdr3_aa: CASSAGTGMEGNTIYF
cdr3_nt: TGTGCCAGCAGCGCGGGGACAGGGATGGAAGGAAACACCATATATTTT

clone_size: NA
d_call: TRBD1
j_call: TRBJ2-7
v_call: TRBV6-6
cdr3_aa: CASRPGTGPHEQYF
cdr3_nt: TGTGCCAGCAGACCCGGGACAGGGCCCCACGAGCAGTACTTC

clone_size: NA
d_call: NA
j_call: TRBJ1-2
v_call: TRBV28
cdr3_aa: CASSLESGRGYTF
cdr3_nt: TGTGCCAGCAGTTTAGAGTCAGGGAGGGGCTACACCTTC

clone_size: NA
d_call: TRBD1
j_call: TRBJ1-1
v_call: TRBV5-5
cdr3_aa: CASSFNRGNTEAFF
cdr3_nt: TGTGCCAGCAGCTTTAACAGGGGGAACACTGAAGCTTTCTTT

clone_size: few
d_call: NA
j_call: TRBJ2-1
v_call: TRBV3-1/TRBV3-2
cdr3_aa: CASSRGGNEQFF
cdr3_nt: TGTGCCAGCAGCCGAGGGGGCAATGAGCAGTTCTTC

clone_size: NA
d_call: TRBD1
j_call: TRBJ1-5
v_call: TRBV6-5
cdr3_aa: CASRGDRGPYQPQHF
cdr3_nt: TGTGCCAGCAGAGGGGACAGGGGTCCCTATCAGCCCCAGCATTTT

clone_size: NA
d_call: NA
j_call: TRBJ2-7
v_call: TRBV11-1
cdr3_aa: CASGPGGGQTIYEQYF
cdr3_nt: TGTGCCAGCGGCCCCGGAGGCGGGCAGACTATCTACGAGCAGTACTTC

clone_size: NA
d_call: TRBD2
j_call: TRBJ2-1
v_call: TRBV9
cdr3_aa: CASRAPGLESSEQFF
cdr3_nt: TGTGCCAGCAGGGCCCCTGGACTAGAGAGTAGCGAGCAGTTCTTC

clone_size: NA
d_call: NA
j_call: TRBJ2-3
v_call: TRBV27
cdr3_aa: CASSSGWADTQYF
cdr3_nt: TGTGCCAGCAGTTCCGGGTGGGCAGATACGCAGTATTTT

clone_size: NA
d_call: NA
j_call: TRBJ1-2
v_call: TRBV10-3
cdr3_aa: CAISEQRGWSYTF
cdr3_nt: TGTGCCATCAGTGAGCAAAGGGGCTGGAGCTACACCTTC

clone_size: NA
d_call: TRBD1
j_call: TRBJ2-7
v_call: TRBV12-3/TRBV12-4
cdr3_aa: CASSPGQGREQYF
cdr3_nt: TGTGCCAGCAGCCCTGGACAGGGCAGGGAGCAGTACTTC

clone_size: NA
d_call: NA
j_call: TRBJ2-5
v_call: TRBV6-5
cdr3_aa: CASTLRAKDETQYF
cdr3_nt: TGTGCCAGCACCTTGCGGGCCAAGGACGAGACCCAGTACTTC

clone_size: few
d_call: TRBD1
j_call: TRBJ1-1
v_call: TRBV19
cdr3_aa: CASSPGQGNIVNTEAFF
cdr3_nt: TGTGCCAGTAGTCCGGGACAGGGGAACATCGTGAACACTGAAGCTTTCTTT

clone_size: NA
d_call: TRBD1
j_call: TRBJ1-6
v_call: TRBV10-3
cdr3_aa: CAISFRQGRNSPLHF
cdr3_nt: TGTGCCATCAGCTTTAGACAGGGTAGAAATTCACCCCTCCACTTT

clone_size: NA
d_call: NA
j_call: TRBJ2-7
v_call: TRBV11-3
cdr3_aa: CASSPTFSGEQYF
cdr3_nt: TGTGCCAGCAGCCCTACCTTTTCTGGCGAGCAGTACTTC

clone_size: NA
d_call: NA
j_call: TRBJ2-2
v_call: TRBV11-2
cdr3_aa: CASSSERLAGSELFF
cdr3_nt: TGTGCCAGCAGCTCCGAAAGGCTTGCGGGTAGTGAGCTGTTTTTT

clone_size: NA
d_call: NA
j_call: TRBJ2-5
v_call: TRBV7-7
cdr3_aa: CASSLSLLQETQYF
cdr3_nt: TGTGCTAGCAGCTTAAGTCTACTCCAAGAGACCCAGTACTTC